This TCR beta chain derives from a study of cytomegalovirus exposure and HLA in healthy donors. CDR3 size: 15 residues. Per the germline V gene, CDR1 is MNHNS and CDR2 is SASEGT. Losses at the gene ends were 4 bases for V and 11 bases for J; bases not matched to a gene: 14. The PCR employed 60 Vbeta primers together with 13 Jbeta primers. Measured with immunoSEQ multiplex PCR; TCRdb has only the in-frame clones, and not every one. The sample holds approximately 240,000 clones, around 89% seen once. The sequence came from a young woman in good health and CMV-seronegative. J is TRBJ1-1 and V is TRBV6-1; 9 bases match TRBD1. Specimen: PBMCs. CDR3: CASSGGTGRTQGAFF. CDR3 DNA: TGTGCCAGCAGTGGAGGGACAGGGCGGACCCAGGGGGCTTTCTTT.